Detailed here is one TCR beta chain. This CDR3 contains 14 residues. Germline assignment: CDR1 LNHDA and CDR2 SQIVND (reference sequence). The ends were cut back, 5 bases at V and 3 bases at J, with 14 bases in the middle. These data come from a study of blood T cell repertoires in COVID-19. About the study: The analysed material was cDNA or gDNA that came from T cells, B-cell-depleted T cells, or PBMCs.

TCRdb's table, derived via immunoSEQ multiplex PCR, lists solely in-frame clones and lacks some. Of 350,000 to 500,000 clones listed, approximately 91% are singletons. The chain has TRBV19 and TRBJ2-7; D possibly corresponds to TRBD1 (5 bases). The origin of this receptor is a woman between 18 and 30 years old who had been exposed to COVID-19. Sequenced sample: PBMCs or T cells enriched from blood (not recorded which). CDR3 amino acids: CASSYVDSYYEQYF. CDR3 bases: TGTGCCAGTAGTTATGTCGACAGCTACTACGAGCAGTACTTC.